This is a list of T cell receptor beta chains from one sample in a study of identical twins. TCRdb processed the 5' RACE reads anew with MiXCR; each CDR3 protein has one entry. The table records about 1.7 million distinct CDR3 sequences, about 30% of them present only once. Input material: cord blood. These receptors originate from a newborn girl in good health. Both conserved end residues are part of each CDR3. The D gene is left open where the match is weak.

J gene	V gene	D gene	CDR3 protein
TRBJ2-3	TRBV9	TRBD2	CASSARLAGVDTQYF
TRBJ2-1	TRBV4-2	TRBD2	CASSQAGSGYNEQFF
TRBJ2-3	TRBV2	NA	CASSGGGTSTDTQYF
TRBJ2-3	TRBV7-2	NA	CASSLGDIADTQYF
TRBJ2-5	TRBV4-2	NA	CASSQAQVGQETQYF
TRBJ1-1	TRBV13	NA	CAIKGRLNTEAFF
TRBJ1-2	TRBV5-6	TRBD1	CASSLGPDRGVFYGYTF
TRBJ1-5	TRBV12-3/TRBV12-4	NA	CASSTRVERNQPQHF
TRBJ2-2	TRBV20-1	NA	CSASIGGRRTGELFF
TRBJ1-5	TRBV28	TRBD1	CASRRTGGRGNQPQHF
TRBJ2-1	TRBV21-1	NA	CASSKVVGGQGYNEQFF
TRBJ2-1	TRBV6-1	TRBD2	CASSSRLAGMNEQFF
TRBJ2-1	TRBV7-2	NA	CASTTDWSNEQFF
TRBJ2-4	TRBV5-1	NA	CASKRDGDIQYF
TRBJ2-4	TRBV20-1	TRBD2	CSASDLAGEQYF
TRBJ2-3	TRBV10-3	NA	CAISLASSDTQYF
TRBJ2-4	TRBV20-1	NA	CSARDLWGRRAKNIQYF
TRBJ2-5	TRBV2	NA	CASSEFGLASGTQYF
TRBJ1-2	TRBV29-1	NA	CSVTPLGTHYGYTF
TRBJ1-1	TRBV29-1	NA	CSVGGVMNTEAFF
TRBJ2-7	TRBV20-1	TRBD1	CSAGDRASSYEQYF
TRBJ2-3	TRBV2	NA	CASGRSDTQYF
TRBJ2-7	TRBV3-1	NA	CASSQDSDATYEQYF
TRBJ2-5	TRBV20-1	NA	CSAELAYNEQYF
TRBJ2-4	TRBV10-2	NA	CASSTTGLRKNIQYF
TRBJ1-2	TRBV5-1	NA	CASSLEGGVTGYGYTF
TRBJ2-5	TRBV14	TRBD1	CAGSQQGAGETQYF
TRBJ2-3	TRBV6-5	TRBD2	CASSYSAGGLNTQYF
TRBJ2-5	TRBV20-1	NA	CSARGGEETQYF
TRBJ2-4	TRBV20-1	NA	CSASKEIVAKNIQYF
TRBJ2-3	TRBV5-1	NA	CASSMRVTDTQYF
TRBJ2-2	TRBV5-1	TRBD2	CASSLFGTSVFGLDTGELFF
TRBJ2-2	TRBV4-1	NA	CASSQWGTDTGELFF
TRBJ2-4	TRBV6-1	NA	CASSEAAGELAKNIQYF
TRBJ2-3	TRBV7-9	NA	CASSPALLRESTDTQYF
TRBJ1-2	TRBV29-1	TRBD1	CSVVTGQGWDGYTF
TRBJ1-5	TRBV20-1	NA	CSAREGGPHQPQHF
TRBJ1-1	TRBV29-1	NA	CSVPGPNTEAFF
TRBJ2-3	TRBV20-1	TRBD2	CSASSGAATDTQYF
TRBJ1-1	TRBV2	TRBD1	CASRGTGGVGKAFF